Shown below are 21 T cell receptor beta chains from a single sample sequenced in a study of T cells in Graves' hyperthyroidism and ophthalmopathy. Amplification of TCR beta CDR3 regions was performed using RNA transcripts as template. TCR CDR3 regions were first amplified by RT-PCR with HTBI primers. TCRdb reprocessed the multiplex PCR reads via MiXCR and lists one record per CDR3 protein. The table lists over 300,000 distinct CDR3 sequences, more than 11% of them singletons. Sample: blood. These receptors all come from a woman aged 55-69 years with Graves' hyperthyroidism.

This clonotype was counted at least ten times. The chain is built from TRBV12-3 or TRBV12-4 and TRBJ1-5; D is possibly TRBD1 (6 bases). This CDR3 has 14 residues. V was cut by 5 bases and J by 2 bases, with 10 bases left in between. CDR3 amino acids: CASSLRQGNQPQHF. CDR3 nucleotide sequence: TGTGCCAGCAGTCTGAGACAGGGCAATCAGCCCCAGCATTTT.

The chain joins TRBV12-3 or TRBV12-4 to TRBJ1-1; possibly TRBD1 for D (5 bases). V lost 1 base and J lost 1, with 10 bases in between. This CDR3 comprises 15 residues. DNA for the CDR3: TGTGCCAGCAGTTTAGGGGGGGGGAAGAACACTGAAGCTTTCTTT. It is translated as CASSLGGGKNTEAFF.

This clonotype was seen many times. The J gene is TRBJ1-5, the V gene TRBV6-1, with D unclear. The germline CDR1 and CDR2 sequences are MNHNS and SASEGT. The CDR3 contains 15 residues. Trimming took 6 bases from V and 0 from J, leaving 12 bases between them. The CDR3: CASRIQINSNQPQHF. For the CDR3, the DNA is TGTGCCAGCAGGATACAGATCAATAGCAATCAGCCCCAGCATTTT.

This clonotype was seen repeatedly, ten times or more. The chain has TRBV20-1 and TRBJ2-1; D might be TRBD2 (5 bases). Germline assignment: CDR1 DFQATT and CDR2 SNEGSKA (reference sequence). V shed 6 bases and J shed 1 base, with 16 bases lying between them. The CDR3 extends over 15 amino acids. The CDR3 coding sequence is TGCAGTGCGCCTATGGTAGGGAGATCCTACAATGAGCAGTTCTTC. Residues: CSAPMVGRSYNEQFF.

This sequence joins TRBV5-1 and TRBJ2-7, with a tentative D call TRBD2 (5 bases). Germline values: CDR1 SGHRS, CDR2 YFSETQ. The V gene lost 0 bases and the J gene lost 3 bases, with 16 bases spanning the gap. This CDR3 spans 16 amino acids. CDR3 in amino acids: CASSLAGVRVGYEQYF. The CDR3 region has the DNA TGCGCCAGCAGCTTGGCCGGAGTGAGGGTAGGCTACGAGCAGTACTTC.

This clonotype was detected a few times. The CDR3 coding sequence is TGTGCCAGCAGCCTCGACAGGAACATAGTATATGGCTACACCTTC. This translates into CASSLDRNIVYGYTF. The chain recombines TRBV7-2 with TRBJ1-2; tentative D call: TRBD1 (6 bases). V was cut by 5 bases and J by 5 bases, with 18 bases left in between. This CDR3 comprises 15 residues. Germline V gives CDR1 SGHTA, CDR2 FQGNSA.

At least ten counts were recorded for this clonotype. The genes are TRBV18 and TRBJ2-3; D remains unclear. The V gene lost 0 bases and the J gene lost 1 base, with 8 bases spanning the gap. The CDR3 has 15 amino acids. Germline loops: CDR1 KGHSH, CDR2 LQKENI. The CDR3: CASSPPSPRTDTQYF. Written as DNA, the CDR3 is TGTGCCAGCTCACCACCTTCCCCGCGCACAGATACGCAGTATTTT.

This clonotype showed up many times. This sequence joins TRBV20-1 and TRBJ2-1; 10 positions match TRBD2. From germline, CDR1 is DFQATT and CDR2 SNEGSKA (reference sequence). The V and J ends lost 1 base and 7 bases, in that order; junction bases with no gene match: 10. CDR3 length equals 16 residues. CDR3 sequence reads: CSARVGASGRANEQFF. The CDR3 coding sequence is TGCAGTGCTAGAGTAGGGGCCAGCGGGAGGGCGAATGAGCAGTTCTTC.

Only a few counts were recorded for this clonotype. This sequence joins TRBV30 and TRBJ2-7; D assignment may be TRBD1 or TRBD2 (6 bases each). Germline assignment: CDR1 GTSNPN and CDR2 SVGIG (reference sequence). Between the trimmed V and J ends, which lost 4 bases and 2 bases, there was a span of 12 bases. This CDR3 region has 13 residues. Written as DNA, the CDR3 is TGTGCCTGGACCCCCGGGGGCGCCTACGAGCAGTACTTC. This gives the protein CAWTPGGAYEQYF.

This clonotype was seen repeatedly, ten times or more. The rearrangement links TRBV5-8 to TRBJ2-5; no clear D. V dropped 7 bases and J dropped 1 base, with 17 bases sitting between them. The CDR3 consists of 15 residues. Germline lookup yields CDR1 SGHTS and CDR2 YDEGEE. CDR3 in amino acids: CASWGLADLQETQYF. For the CDR3, the DNA is TGTGCCAGCTGGGGTCTGGCGGACCTCCAAGAGACCCAGTACTTC.

Points on this clonotype: The junction does not match germline at one end; this may be a read error. The genes are TRBV11-2 and TRBJ1-5; D uncertain. This CDR3 has 15 residues. Germline-derived CDR1 and CDR2 are SGHAT and FQNNGV. The CDR3 DNA is TGCGCCAGCAGTTTACAGACCACCCCAAATCAGCCCCAGCATTTT. Translated, it gives CASSLQTTPNQPQHF.

A single count supports this clonotype. CDR3 region: CATEPGPTGELFF. In DNA form, the CDR3 reads TGTGCCACTGAACCTGGACCCACCGGGGAGCTGTTTTTT. V usage is TRBV24-1 and J usage is TRBJ2-2; D is uncertain. Between the trimmed V and J ends, which lost 10 bases and 4 bases, there was a span of 12 bases. There are 13 residues in the CDR3. CDR1 and CDR2 (germline): KGHDR, SFDVKD.

This clonotype was found once. The chain is built from TRBV6-1 and TRBJ2-1; 9 nucleotides line up with TRBD2. J was trimmed by 3 bases and V by 3 bases; bases with no gene match: 6. The germline gives CDR1 MNHNS, CDR2 SASEGT. The CDR3 length is 16 residues. CDR3 DNA: TGTGCCAGCAGTGATGCGGGAGGGCCCAGCTACAATGAGCAGTTCTTC. Protein product: CASSDAGGPSYNEQFF.

This clonotype was observed at least ten times. J is TRBJ1-1 and V is TRBV20-1; D perhaps matches TRBD1 (6 bases). Germline CDR1 reads DFQATT; CDR2 reads SNEGSKA (reference sequence). V was trimmed by 2 bases and J by 1 base, leaving 11 bases between them. This CDR3 spans 14 amino acids. For the CDR3, the DNA is TGCAGTGCTAGATCGGACAGAAGGAACACTGAAGCTTTCTTT. It encodes CSARSDRRNTEAFF.

At least ten counts were recorded for this clonotype. The chain links TRBV6-1 to TRBJ1-2, with D hard to call. This CDR3 comprises 12 residues. The V end was cut by 1 base, the J end by 6 bases, with 6 bases between. Per the germline V gene, CDR1 is MNHNS and CDR2 is SASEGT. The CDR3 reads CASSEVTDGYTF. DNA for the CDR3: TGTGCCAGCAGTGAAGTCACCGATGGCTACACCTTC.

This clonotype was seen at least ten times. The chain employs TRBV6-1 and TRBJ1-6; 9 nucleotides line up with TRBD1. The CDR3 loop spans 14 amino acids. In germline, CDR1 is MNHNS, CDR2 SASEGT. J gave up 11 bases and V 6 bases, and 8 bases lay outside the gene matches. CDR3 loop: CASSIRQGGAPLHF. The CDR3 DNA is TGTGCCAGCAGCATAAGACAGGGGGGTGCACCCCTCCACTTT.

J is TRBJ2-1 and V is TRBV11-2; the D gene could be TRBD1 or TRBD2 (6 bases each). CDR3 length equals 19 residues. Germline V gene data show CDR1 as SGHAT and CDR2 as FQNNGV. The V end lost 5 bases, the J end lost 2 bases, and 25 bases lay between the germline ends. CDR3 nucleotides: TGTGCCAGCAGCGTCGTTGAGGGGGGCCGGGCGGGGACCTACAATGAGCAGTTCTTC. Amino acid sequence: CASSVVEGGRAGTYNEQFF.

The V and J genes are TRBV11-2 and TRBJ2-7, with 8 positions matching TRBD2. Germline values: CDR1 SGHAT, CDR2 FQNNGV. This CDR3 has 16 residues. With 5 bases clipped from V and 0 bases from J, the junction kept 9 bases outside the gene matches. This CDR3 reads CASSRRGAGASYEQYF. CDR3 coding DNA: TGTGCCAGCAGCCGGCGTGGAGCGGGGGCCTCCTACGAGCAGTACTTC.

Many counts were recorded for this clonotype. The V gene is TRBV6-2 or TRBV6-3, the J gene TRBJ2-5, with no clear D. The CDR3 spans 11 residues. Trimming cost V 7 bases and J 7 bases, with 10 bases left between them. The germline V gene has CDR1 MNHEY and CDR2 SVGEGT. The chain's CDR3 is CASMFPGTQYF. The CDR3 region has the DNA TGTGCCAGCATGTTCCCGGGGACCCAGTACTTC.

This clonotype was seen many times. The chain uses TRBV18 and TRBJ1-2, with TRBD1 matching over 8 bases. The CDR3 loop spans 16 amino acids. Germline assignment: CDR1 KGHSH and CDR2 LQKENI. Trimming at V came to 2 bases and at J to 4 bases, leaving 9 bases not matched to a gene. DNA of the CDR3: TGTGCCAGCTCACCAAACATCCTGGACAGGGCCTATGGCTACACCTTC. As protein: CASSPNILDRAYGYTF.

This clonotype was counted a few times. This rearrangement joins TRBV6-6 to TRBJ1-5, with a tentative D call TRBD1 (6 bases). V was pared by 2 bases and J by 6 bases, with 14 bases between. The V gene's germline CDR1 is MNHNY and CDR2 SVGAGI (reference sequence). This CDR3 contains 15 residues. Here the CDR3 DNA reads TGTGCCAGCAGTTACGGTGGAGGGGGGGGTCAGCCCCAGCATTTT. Translation gives CASSYGGGGGQPQHF.